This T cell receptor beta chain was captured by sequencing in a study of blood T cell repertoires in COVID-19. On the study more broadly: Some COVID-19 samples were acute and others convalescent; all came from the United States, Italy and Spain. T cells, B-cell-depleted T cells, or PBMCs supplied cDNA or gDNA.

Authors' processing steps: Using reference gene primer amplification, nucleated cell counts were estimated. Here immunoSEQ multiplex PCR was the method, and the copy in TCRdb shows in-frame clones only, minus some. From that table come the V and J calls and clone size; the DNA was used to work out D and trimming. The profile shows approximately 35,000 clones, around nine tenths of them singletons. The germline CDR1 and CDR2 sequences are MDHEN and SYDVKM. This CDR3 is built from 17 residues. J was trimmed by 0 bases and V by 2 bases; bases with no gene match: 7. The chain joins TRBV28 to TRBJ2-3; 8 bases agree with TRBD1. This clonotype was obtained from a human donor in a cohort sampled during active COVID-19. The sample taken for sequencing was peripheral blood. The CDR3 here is CASSLVGGTGSTDTQYF. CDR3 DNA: TGTGCCAGCAGTTTAGTAGGTGGGACAGGTAGCACAGATACGCAGTATTTT.